The clone carrying this T cell receptor (beta chain) has more than one count but fewer than ten. This sample is drawn from a study of cytotoxic CD8 clonotypes in ibrutinib-treated CLL. Study information: By median around 66 months, around twelve had progressed and roughly 15 stayed remitted; responses had been 2 complete and about 24 partial.

CDR3 size: 12 residues. Trimming left V 4 bases short and J 2 bases short, with 5 bases between. The germline V gene encodes CDR1 SGHTA and CDR2 FQGNSA. The data were produced by immunoSEQ multiplex PCR, yet TCRdb's version contains in-frame clones alone and is incomplete. Of about 92,000 clones listed, roughly three quarters are singletons. The sequenced sample was PBMCs, obtained after 24 months of ibrutinib treatment. This receptor was taken from a human donor with chronic lymphocytic leukemia. The chain is built from TRBV7-2 and TRBJ2-5, with unresolved D. The CDR3 DNA is TGTGCCAGCAGCTCGTTGCAAGAGACCCAGTACTTC. Protein product: CASSSLQETQYF.